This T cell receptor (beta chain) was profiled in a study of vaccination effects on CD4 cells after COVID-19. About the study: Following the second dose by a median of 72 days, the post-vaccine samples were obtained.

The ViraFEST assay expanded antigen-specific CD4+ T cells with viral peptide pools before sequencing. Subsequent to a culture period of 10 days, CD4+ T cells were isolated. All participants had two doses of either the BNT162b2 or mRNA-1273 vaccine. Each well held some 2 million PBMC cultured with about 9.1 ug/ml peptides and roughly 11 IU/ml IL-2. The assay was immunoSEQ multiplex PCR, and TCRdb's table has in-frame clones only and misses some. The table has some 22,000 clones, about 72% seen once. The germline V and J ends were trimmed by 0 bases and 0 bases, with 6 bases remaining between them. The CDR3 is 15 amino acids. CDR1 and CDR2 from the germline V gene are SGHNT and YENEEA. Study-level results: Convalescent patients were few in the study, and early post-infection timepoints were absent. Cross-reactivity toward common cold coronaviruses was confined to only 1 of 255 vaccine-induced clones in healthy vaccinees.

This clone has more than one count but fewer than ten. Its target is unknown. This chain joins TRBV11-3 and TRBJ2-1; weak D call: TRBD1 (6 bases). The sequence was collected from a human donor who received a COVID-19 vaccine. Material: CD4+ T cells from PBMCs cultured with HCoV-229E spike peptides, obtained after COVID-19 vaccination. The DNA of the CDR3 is TGTGCCAGCAGCTTAGAACAGGGCTCCTACAATGAGCAGTTCTTC. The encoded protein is CASSLEQGSYNEQFF.